This passage covers 12 T cell receptor beta chains from one sample sequenced in a study of blood T cells in healthy people across ages. The use of a sample-barcoded 5' primer and a J-beta primer mix characterized a second PCR of roughly 6 to 11 cycles. MiXCR was run by TCRdb on the 5' RACE reads, yielding one entry per CDR3 protein. The sample has around 580,000 distinct CDR3 sequences, around half seen once. The sample comprised blood. The receptor set was obtained from an elderly man in good health.

A note on this clonotype: Just one base apart from a much larger clone, this may be a read error. The chain couples TRBV6-5 to TRBJ2-1; D is perhaps TRBD2 (11 bases). The germline V gene has CDR1 MNHEY and CDR2 SVGAGI. CDR3 length equals 19 residues. CDR3 sequence (DNA): TGTCCCAGCAGTTACGCAGGACAGGGGGTAGCGGGAGGGCCGAATGAGCAGTTCTTC. It translates to CPSSYAGQGVAGGPNEQFF.

This clonotype was observed a single time. This rearrangement joins TRBV20-1 to TRBJ2-5, with D maybe TRBD2 (5 bases). The CDR3 is 14 residues long. V was cut by 3 bases and J by 2 bases, with 13 bases left in between. Germline CDR1 is DFQATT and CDR2 is SNEGSKA (reference sequence). In DNA, the CDR3 is TGCAGTGCTAGCGTTGGCGGGCCGCAAGAGACCCAGTACTTC. It yields the protein CSASVGGPQETQYF.

This chain connects TRBV20-1 to TRBJ2-7; D gene uncertain. V lost 3 bases to trimming and J lost 3 bases, with 12 bases between them. CDR3 length equals 13 residues. From germline, CDR1 is DFQATT and CDR2 SNEGSKA (reference sequence). Here the CDR3 reads CSASPQKLYEQYF. The CDR3 DNA is TGCAGTGCTAGTCCTCAAAAGCTCTACGAGCAGTACTTC.

The chain combines TRBV15 with TRBJ2-1; TRBD2 might be the D (6 bases). From germline, CDR1 is LNHNV and CDR2 YYDKDF (reference sequence). The CDR3 is 14 residues long. The V gene lost 1 base and the J gene lost 9 bases, with 13 bases spanning the gap. The CDR3 nucleotides are TGTGCCACCAGCAGAGGATCGGGAGTGGGTGAGCAGTTCTTC. Its translation is CATSRGSGVGEQFF.

The J gene is TRBJ2-1, the V gene TRBV20-1; 8 bases are shared with TRBD2. Germline assignment: CDR1 DFQATT and CDR2 SNEGSKA (reference sequence). Trimming at V came to 1 base and at J to 2 bases, leaving 1 base not matched to a gene. The CDR3 sequence is 14 residues long. CDR3 region: CSARAGGAYNEQFF. CDR3 nucleotide sequence: TGCAGTGCTAGAGCCGGGGGGGCCTACAATGAGCAGTTCTTC.

This clonotype was counted once. The chain links TRBV20-1 to TRBJ2-3; 9 nucleotides align to TRBD1. J was trimmed by 3 bases and V by 6 bases; bases with no gene match: 4. The CDR3 is 13 residues long. Germline V gene sequence: CDR1 DFQATT, CDR2 SNEGSKA (reference sequence). The CDR3: CSAPGTGTDTQYF. Written as DNA, the CDR3 is TGCAGTGCCCCCGGGACAGGGACAGATACGCAGTATTTT.

The chain combines TRBV24-1 with TRBJ2-1, with D perhaps matching TRBD1 (6 bases). Germline V CDR1 and CDR2: KGHDR, SFDVKD. V was shortened by 4 bases and J by 6 bases, with 15 bases between the two germline ends. The CDR3 contains 15 residues. For the CDR3, the DNA is TGTGCCACCAGTGAGTCCGGGACAAGGGGCAATGAGCAGTTCTTC. Amino acid sequence: CATSESGTRGNEQFF.

This clonotype occurred a few times. The V and J genes are TRBV20-1 and TRBJ2-7, with 9 positions matching TRBD2. The CDR3 covers 14 residues. CDR1 and CDR2 (germline): DFQATT, SNEGSKA (reference sequence). Trimming cost V 2 bases and J 0 bases; bases outside gene matches: 2. CDR3 sequence (DNA): TGCAGTGCTAGATCGGGACTAGCCTCCTACGAGCAGTACTTC. Amino acid sequence: CSARSGLASYEQYF.

This clonotype was observed at least ten times. This sequence joins TRBV6-6 and TRBJ1-4, with 7 bases aligning to TRBD1. The germline CDR1 and CDR2 sequences are MNHNY and SVGAGI (reference sequence). Trimming cost V 1 base and J 0 bases; bases outside gene matches: 8. CDR3 length equals 18 residues. The CDR3 DNA follows: TGTGCCAGCAGTTACTTTTCGACAGGGTATGCAACTAATGAAAAACTGTTTTTT. It encodes CASSYFSTGYATNEKLFF.

This chain uses TRBV12-3 or TRBV12-4 with TRBJ1-2; D uncertain. This CDR3 comprises 12 residues. V lost 6 bases, J lost 2 bases, and 7 bases lay in between. The CDR3 is CASSPGNYGYTF. DNA for the CDR3: TGTGCCAGCAGCCCCGGCAACTATGGCTACACCTTC.

This clonotype was recorded a few times. The CDR3 protein is CASSLGEDSLVEKLFF. As DNA, the CDR3 is TGTGCCAGCAGCTTAGGGGAGGACAGCTTAGTGGAAAAACTGTTTTTT. The chain combines TRBV13 with TRBJ1-4; D may be TRBD1 (6 bases). Germline V gene lookup returns CDR1 PRHDT and CDR2 FYEKMQ (reference sequence). The V end lost 0 bases, the J end lost 8 bases, and 16 bases lay between the germline ends. This CDR3 region has 16 residues. Drawing the rest from reference TRBV13 and TRBJ1-4, the complete variable domain is AAGVIQSPRHLIKEKRETATLKCYPIPRHDTVYWYQQGPGQDPQFLISFYEKMQSDKGSIPDRFSAQQFSDYHSELNMSSLELGDSALYFCASSLGEDSLVEKLFFGSGTQLSVL.

This clonotype has just a few counts. V gene TRBV7-3 combines with J gene TRBJ2-7; 7 nucleotides line up with TRBD1. Germline V CDR1 and CDR2: SGHTA, FQGTGA. Unmatched junction bases numbered 11, after V lost 5 bases and J lost 4 bases. This CDR3 is 15 amino acids long. In DNA form, the CDR3 reads TGTGCCAGCAGCATCCGACAGGGACAACAATACGAGCAGTACTTC. This sequence encodes CASSIRQGQQYEQYF.